The rows below give T cell receptor beta chains drawn from one sample of a study of shared clonotypes between healthy human individuals. Profiling relied on immunoSEQ multiplex PCR, and the TCRdb table lists in-frame clones only, not all of them. The data show 2 million to 2.5 million clones, approximately 90% seen once. Sequencing used naive CD4+ T cells from PBMCs. These receptors were obtained from a man younger than 35 in good health. Some clones in this sample may be carry-over from other donors' samples. The conserved cysteine and the conserved F or W are not part of the CDR3 here. A D gene is named only where the DNA matches it firmly.

d_call v_call cdr3_length cdr3_aa
TRBD2 TRBV5-1 12 ASSLGLAINEQF
TRBD2 TRBV5-1 15 ASTRTSGRAWTYEQY
. TRBV4-1 15 ASSQARGRANTGELF
TRBD1 TRBV5-6 13 ASSLGTGFYQPQH
TRBD2 TRBV28 13 ASGGTSGKQETQY
. TRBV7-2 10 ASSPRGTEAF
TRBD1 TRBV11-1 14 AIPQTPGQGVYTIY
TRBD1 TRBV10-3 13 ATSPGQGEDTEAF
. TRBV4-3 12 ASSQDPGGNTIY
. TRBV15 13 ATSRDLGRSYEQY
TRBD1 TRBV5-6 12 ASSSGQNNSPLH
. TRBV27 10 ASSSRTDTQY
. TRBV12-2 13 ASCESGQIQETQY
. TRBV7-2 14 ASSLGVAYSSYEQY
. TRBV4-3 13 ASSQEVTGGYEQY
TRBD1 TRBV5-4 13 ASSLRQGLLYEQY
TRBD2 TRBV6-1 13 ASSGAGAGTGELF
. TRBV11-3 12 TSSFRGHGNTQY
. TRBV28 11 ASSLGSTDTQY
TRBD1 TRBV5-1 12 ASSGGQGIETQY
. TRBV5-1 14 ASSSLSGPSGNTIY
. TRBV5-1 13 ASSSRTGSSYEQY
TRBD1 TRBV7-2 13 ASSLAGQGTYEQY
TRBD1 TRBV9 15 ASSARQGSVGRYGYT
. TRBV18 13 ASSRSTRPTDTQY
. TRBV7-2 13 ASTRAGGWTDTQY
. TRBV19 12 ASKQKTSYNEQF
. TRBV15 19 ATSRGKATRDQSTSTDTQY
TRBD1 TRBV2 11 ASSRQGGYGYT
. TRBV5-1 13 ASSQGPGGNQPQH
TRBD2 TRBV2 11 ASMREGLSEQY
TRBD1 TRBV5-1 12 ASTQGVANYGYT
. TRBV7-3 12 ASSLTGLGETQY
TRBD1 TRBV14 13 ASSRGTGGFRGYT
. TRBV5-1 12 ASSLGQTGEKLF
TRBD2 TRBV19 13 ASSGLSGSGNEQF
. TRBV5-5 13 ASSPGGTANEKLF
TRBD2 TRBV5-1 13 ASSPGLAYSYEQY
. TRBV5-4 12 ASSLGGVRETQY
TRBD1 TRBV5-1 12 ASSHDRGGETQY
. TRBV4-3 15 ASSPGTVGWGSYEQY
TRBD2 TRBV28 11 ASTLAEYNEQF
. TRBV5-1 12 ASSLARGSGELF
. TRBV28 11 ASSFRGYYGYT
. TRBV29-1 11 SVVGTGGNTIY
. TRBV10-1 12 ASSESYATDTQY
. TRBV28 11 ASHNSGANVLT
. TRBV9 14 ASSAAGARENTEAF
. TRBV29-1 12 SVGPPGGAYEQY
TRBD2 TRBV5-1 16 ASSPRTSAVSGANVLT
. TRBV28 11 ASSLAAPNEQF
. TRBV6-1 13 ASSAQGAGANVLT
. TRBV18 12 ASSPRDVQETQY